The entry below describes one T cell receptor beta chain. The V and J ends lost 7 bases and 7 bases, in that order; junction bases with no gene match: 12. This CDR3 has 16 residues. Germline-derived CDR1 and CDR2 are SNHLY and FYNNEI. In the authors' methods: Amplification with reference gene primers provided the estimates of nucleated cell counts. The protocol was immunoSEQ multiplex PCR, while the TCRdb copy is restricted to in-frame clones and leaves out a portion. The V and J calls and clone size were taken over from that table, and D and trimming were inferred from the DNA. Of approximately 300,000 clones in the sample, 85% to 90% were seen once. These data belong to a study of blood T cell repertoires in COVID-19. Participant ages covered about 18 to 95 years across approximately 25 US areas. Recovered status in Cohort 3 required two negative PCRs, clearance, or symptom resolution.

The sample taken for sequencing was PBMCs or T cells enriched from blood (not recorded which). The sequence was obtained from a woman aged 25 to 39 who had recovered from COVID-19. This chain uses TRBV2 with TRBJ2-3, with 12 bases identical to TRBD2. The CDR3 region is CASTVGGLAGLYTQYF. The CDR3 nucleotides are TGTGCCAGCACCGTGGGAGGACTAGCGGGACTATATACGCAGTATTTT.